This T cell receptor (beta chain) was captured by sequencing in a study of hypomethylating agent response in myelodysplastic syndrome (dated by TCRdb to the early 2020s). Some background on the complete study: The hypomethylating agent given was azacitidine in 8 of 11 patients and decitabine in 3 of 11 patients. Among the myelodysplastic syndrome patients in the cohort, nine or ten were male and 2 were female. Patients had a mean age of approximately 69 +/- 5.7 years, and a diploid cytogenetic profile was the most common. TET2 mutation was identified most frequently, being present in 5 of 11 patients. Six patients had a response of complete response or hematologic improvement, and roughly five patients did not respond. Response was defined as complete response or hematologic improvement, and patients meeting neither criterion were classed as non-responders.

Trimming costs V 5 bases and J 7 bases, and their ends lie 5 bases apart. CDR1 and CDR2, looked up from the germline V gene, are MDHEN and SYDVKM. The CDR3 measures 11 amino acids from cysteine to phenylalanine. The retained sequence is limited to the CDR3, 33 bases, with the frame set at the first base. Results and caveats for the whole study, not just this receptor: No significant change in richness, rarefaction diversity or clonality was detected after hypomethylating agent treatment, either across all patients or within response groups. Only around ten patients were analyzed, making the cohort small. Novel clonotypes were found to emerge more often in responders, whereas more contracted clonotypes were observed in non-responders after treatment. The shared GLIPH2 clusters might recognize novel MDS antigens, but this possibility was not confirmed and requires experimental validation. The healthy control donors were not matched in age to the MDS patients, and this mismatch could have affected the comparison between MDS and healthy donors.

This clone was detected once. Its antigen remains unidentified. No base quality information exists; no much larger clone differs at one position. Library construction relied on the immunoSEQ multiplex PCR assay. Sequencing was run at survey resolution with two replicates of roughly 200 ng each, for a total of approximately 400 ng of DNA per sample. The hsTCRB kit detected rearranged TCRB sequences in genomic DNA using multiplex PCR primers targeting V and J genes. The first PCR used the QIAGEN Multiplex PCR Kit for 30 to 40 cycles to amplify the CDR3 region. Sample barcodes and Illumina adapters were added to each replicate in an 8-cycle second PCR. Quantification of the pooled libraries was done with a QuantStudio 6 and the KAPA library quantification kit. Roughly 14 pM of pooled libraries was sequenced on an Illumina MiSeq using 156-cycle single-end reads plus a 15-cycle index read. The original methods were these. Of 150,000 to 200,000 unique clonotypes, about 1.6% were flagged by VDJdb annotation as previously reported viral-epitope-specific clonotypes. Raw reads were processed into normalized, annotated TCRB repertoires with the immunoSEQ Data Assistant and immunoSEQ Analyzer. BioAnalyzer and version 0.6.5 of the immunarch R package were the tools used for clonotype analysis. Before richness was estimated, every repertoire was downsampled to the clone count of the smallest repertoire. Clonotypes were categorized as expanded, contracted or novel by Fisher's exact tests, where a novel clonotype had zero frequency before treatment. Significantly changed CDR3 beta sequences were clustered with GLIPH2 at simulation_depth=1000 and kmer_min_depth=3, and CDR3s shorter than five residues were left out. Held by TCRdb, this immuneACCESS table contains in-frame sequences only and omits some clones. Under half of the omission traces to an unresolved V gene where checked; the cause of the rest is unknown. Clone size and V and J calls were adopted from that table, with D and trimming inferred from the DNA. The sample table records 3,000 to 4,000 clones; approximately 86% of these occur just once. The top ten clones comprise around 13% of the sample.

Bulk bone marrow was analyzed without sorting T-cell subsets. Bone marrow from around ten myelodysplastic syndrome patients was immunosequenced for TCR beta CDR3 regions before and after hypomethylating agent therapy. Each patient contributed a baseline bone marrow plus two to three bone marrows at different post-treatment timepoints for longitudinal repertoire tracking. Whole bone marrow served as the source for genomic DNA extraction, with DNA quality checked using TapeStation, NanoDrop OneC and PicoGreen assays. The V gene is TRBV28 and the J gene is TRBJ2-2; too little of a D gene remains to name it. The receptor was derived from a human donor with myelodysplastic syndrome. The material was bone marrow, obtained before or after starting hypomethylating agent treatment for myelodysplastic syndrome (not recorded which). At the DNA level, the sequence is TGTGCCAGCAGTCCTCGCGGGGAGCTGTTTTTT. The translation is CASSPRGELFF.